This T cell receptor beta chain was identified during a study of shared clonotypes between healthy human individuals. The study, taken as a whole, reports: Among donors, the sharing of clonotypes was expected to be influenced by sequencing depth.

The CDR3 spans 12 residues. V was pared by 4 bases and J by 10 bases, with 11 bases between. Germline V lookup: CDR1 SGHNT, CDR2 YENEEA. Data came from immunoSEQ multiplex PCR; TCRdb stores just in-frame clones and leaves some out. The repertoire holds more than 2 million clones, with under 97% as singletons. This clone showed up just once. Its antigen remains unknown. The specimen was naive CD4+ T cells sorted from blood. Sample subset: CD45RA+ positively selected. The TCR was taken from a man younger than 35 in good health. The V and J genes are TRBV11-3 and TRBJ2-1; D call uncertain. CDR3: CASSSDVTEQFF. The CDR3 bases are TGTGCCAGCAGCTCAGATGTGACAGAGCAGTTCTTC.